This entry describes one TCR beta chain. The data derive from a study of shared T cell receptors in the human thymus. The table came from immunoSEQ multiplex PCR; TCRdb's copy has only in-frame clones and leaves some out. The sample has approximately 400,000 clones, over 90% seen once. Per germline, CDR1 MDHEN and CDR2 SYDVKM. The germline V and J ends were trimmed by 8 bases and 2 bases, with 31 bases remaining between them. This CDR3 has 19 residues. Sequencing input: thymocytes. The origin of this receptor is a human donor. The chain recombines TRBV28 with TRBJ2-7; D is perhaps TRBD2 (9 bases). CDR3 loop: CASWGPGQELAGRTYEQYF. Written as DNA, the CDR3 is TGTGCCAGCTGGGGCCCGGGACAGGAACTAGCGGGCCGAACCTACGAGCAGTACTTC. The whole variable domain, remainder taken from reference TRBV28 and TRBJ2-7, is DVKVTQSSRYLVKRTGEKVFLECVQDMDHENMFWYRQDPGLGLRLIYFSYDVKMKEKGDIPEGYSVSREKKERFSLILESASTNQTSMYLCASWGPGQELAGRTYEQYFGPGTRLTVT.